These 18 T cell receptor beta chains were sequenced from one sample in a study of cytomegalovirus exposure and HLA in healthy donors. Primers included in the PCR were 60 Vbeta and 13 Jbeta primers. Measured with immunoSEQ multiplex PCR; TCRdb has only the in-frame clones, and not every one. Altogether over 150,000 clones are present, around 80% being singletons, with the ten largest covering roughly 13%. Sequencing used PBMCs. All receptors come from a man aged 25-40 years in good health and CMV-seropositive.

The chain joins TRBV5-4 to TRBJ2-7; 7 bases map to TRBD1. Trimming removed 4 bases from V and 2 bases from J; junction bases left unmatched: 9. The CDR3 contains 15 residues. CDR1 is SGHNT, CDR2 YYREEE, per germline (reference sequence). CDR3 sequence: CASSLFRDSTYEQYF. The DNA of the CDR3 is TGTGCCAGCAGCCTCTTCCGGGACAGCACCTACGAGCAGTACTTC.

V usage is TRBV5-1 and J usage is TRBJ2-5; a weak D match, TRBD2 (6 bases). The CDR3 has 14 amino acids. Germline V lookup: CDR1 SGHRS, CDR2 YFSETQ. Trimming took off 0 bases at V and 2 bases at J, with 8 bases between the two ends. The CDR3 bases are TGCGCCAGCAGCTTGGGGGGGAGGCAAGAGACCCAGTACTTC. Translating gives CASSLGGRQETQYF.

This chain links TRBV7-9 with TRBJ1-4; 8 nucleotides align to TRBD1. This CDR3 is built from 17 residues. Germline V gene sequence: CDR1 SEHNR, CDR2 FQNEAQ (reference sequence). V lost 5 bases, J lost 5 bases, and 13 bases stayed unmatched. The CDR3 spells CASSPRPQGAFNEKLFF. The CDR3 nucleotides read TGTGCCAGCAGCCCAAGACCGCAGGGGGCGTTCAATGAAAAACTGTTTTTT.

The chain couples TRBV11-2 to TRBJ2-7; TRBD2 might be the D (6 bases). Germline CDR1 SGHAT, CDR2 FQNNGV. The CDR3 totals 15 residues. The V and J ends lost 1 base and 1 base respectively, with 11 bases between them. CDR3 loop: CASSLANAGSYEQYF. The CDR3 region has the DNA TGTGCCAGCAGCTTAGCTAATGCGGGGTCCTACGAGCAGTACTTC.

This chain connects TRBV11-2 to TRBJ2-1; 10 nucleotides line up with TRBD2. Germline loops: CDR1 SGHAT, CDR2 FQNNGV. This CDR3 region has 15 residues. The junction had 5 bases not matched to a gene; V was cut back by 5 bases and J by 4 bases. CDR3 sequence: CASSRGLAAYNEQFF. CDR3 coding DNA: TGTGCCAGCAGCCGTGGACTAGCGGCTTACAATGAGCAGTTCTTC.

This clone has only one observation. An end of the junction does not agree with germline; a read error may underlie this. The chain has TRBV7-8 and TRBJ2-3; TRBD2 matches 11 bases. CDR3 length: 15 amino acids. Germline CDR1 SGHVS, CDR2 FQNEAQ. CDR3: CASSVAGGLTDTQYF. The CDR3 DNA reads as TGTGCCAGCAGCGTAGCGGGAGGGCTGACAGATACGCAGTATTTT.

This chain joins TRBV12-5 and TRBJ1-1, with 7 bases identical to TRBD1. This CDR3 spans 17 amino acids. V shed 1 base, J shed 4 bases, and the junction held 12 bases outside the gene matches. Germline assignment: CDR1 LGHNT and CDR2 FRNRAP. CDR3 coding DNA: TGTGCTAGTGGTTTGGCAGCCAAAGACAGGGTGTCCACTGAAGCTTTCTTT. Amino acids: CASGLAAKDRVSTEAFF.

The rearrangement links TRBV2 to TRBJ1-5, with TRBD1 as a possible D gene (5 bases). The CDR3 runs 15 residues. Looked up from germline, CDR1 is SNHLY and CDR2 is FYNNEI. V was clipped by 1 base and J by 1 base, with 8 bases between them. The CDR3 DNA reads as TGTGCCAGCAGTGAAGTACGACAGAGCAATCAGCCCCAGCATTTT. Encoded protein: CASSEVRQSNQPQHF.

The V and J genes are TRBV27 and TRBJ1-2; 7 bases map to TRBD1. CDR1 is MNHEY and CDR2 is SMNVEV in the germline V gene (reference sequence). The CDR3 extends over 13 amino acids. After removal of 4 bases from V and 6 bases from J, the junction contained 5 bases not matched to a gene. The DNA for the CDR3 is TGTGCCAGCAGTTCAGGCAGGGGGGATGGCTACACCTTC. Residues: CASSSGRGDGYTF.

The V and J genes are TRBV10-3 and TRBJ2-7, with D possibly being TRBD2 (5 bases). Germline V gene data show CDR1 as ENHRY and CDR2 as SYGVKD. V was cut by 9 bases and J by 7 bases, with 16 bases left in between. This CDR3 region has 12 residues. The CDR3 DNA follows: TGTGCCATAAGTCTCCAGCGGCGTGAGCAGTACTTC. As protein: CAISLQRREQYF.

The V gene is TRBV6-6, the J gene TRBJ1-5; a weak D match, TRBD1 (5 bases). Trimming cost V 0 bases and J 3 bases, with 12 bases left between them. Germline V gene lookup returns CDR1 MNHNY and CDR2 SVGAGI (reference sequence). The CDR3 is 16 amino acids. In DNA, the CDR3 is TGTGCCAGCAGTTACTCGATAGGGGCGGCCAATCAGCCCCAGCATTTT. Amino acids: CASSYSIGAANQPQHF.

The V call is TRBV6-6, the J call TRBJ1-5; TRBD1 matches at 7 bases. The V and J ends lost 6 bases and 7 bases, in that order; junction bases with no gene match: 6. The CDR3 runs to 13 residues. From germline, CDR1 is MNHNY and CDR2 SVGAGI (reference sequence). This CDR3 is CASREQGNQPQHF. CDR3 DNA: TGTGCCAGCAGGGAACAGGGGAACCAGCCCCAGCATTTT.

The V gene is TRBV5-1, the J gene TRBJ2-5; 7 nucleotides line up with TRBD1. The CDR3 consists of 15 residues. CDR1 and CDR2 (germline): SGHRS, YFSETQ. Trimming removed 1 base from V and 1 base from J; junction bases left unmatched: 4. The CDR3 sequence: CASSLTGDPQETQYF. DNA of the CDR3: TGCGCCAGCAGCTTGACAGGGGATCCCCAAGAGACCCAGTACTTC.

This sequence joins TRBV4-2 and TRBJ2-4; D unclear. This CDR3 spans 17 amino acids. Germline V gives CDR1 LGHNA, CDR2 YNFKEQ. The V end lost 4 bases, the J end lost 0 bases, and 16 bases lay between the germline ends. CDR3 DNA sequence: TGTGCCAGCAGCCCAGAGATGGGCAGAGCAGCCAAAAACATTCAGTACTTC. As protein: CASSPEMGRAAKNIQYF.

The chain couples TRBV7-2 to TRBJ2-7, with 9 bases that match TRBD1. CDR1 and CDR2 from the germline V gene are SGHTA and FQGNSA. The V segment lost 5 bases and the J segment 3 bases; nucleotides outside the gene matches: 5. This CDR3 spans 14 amino acids. CDR3 DNA sequence: TGTGCCAGCAGCGCCTCGGGACAGGGCTACGAGCAGTACTTC. It translates to CASSASGQGYEQYF.

The chain couples TRBV19 to TRBJ2-7; maybe TRBD1 (6 bases). This CDR3 region has 16 residues. V was clipped by 4 bases and J by 3 bases, with 19 bases between them. CDR1 and CDR2 (germline): LNHDA, SQIVND (reference sequence). The CDR3 DNA follows: TGTGCCAGTAGTAGAGCCGGGACAAATAACCACTACGAGCAGTACTTC. It specifies CASSRAGTNNHYEQYF.

The chain has TRBV5-4 and TRBJ2-1; 10 positions match TRBD2. This CDR3 comprises 16 residues. Looked up from germline, CDR1 is SGHNT and CDR2 is YYREEE (reference sequence). V gave up 3 bases and J gave up 7 bases; unmatched junction bases: 10. The CDR3 is CASSSEPGTSANEQFF. CDR3 nucleotides: TGTGCCAGCAGCTCTGAGCCCGGGACTAGCGCTAATGAGCAGTTCTTC.

The gene calls are TRBV5-1 and TRBJ2-5; unclear D gene. There are 15 residues in the CDR3. Germline V gene data show CDR1 as SGHRS and CDR2 as YFSETQ. V gave up 0 bases and J gave up 2 bases, with 11 bases separating them. The CDR3 region is CASSLVPQAQETQYF. DNA of the CDR3: TGCGCCAGCAGCTTGGTACCGCAAGCTCAAGAGACCCAGTACTTC.